The TCR beta chain under discussion was sequenced for a study of cytomegalovirus exposure and HLA in healthy donors. The table came from immunoSEQ multiplex PCR; TCRdb's copy has only in-frame clones and leaves some out. The sample includes 85,000 to 120,000 clones, approximately 94% of them seen just once. The sample consisted of PBMCs. This TCR was sampled from a young woman in good health and CMV-seronegative.

The CDR3 spells CASRVQGSVTEAFF. CDR3 coding DNA: TGTGCCAGCAGGGTACAGGGATCGGTAACTGAAGCTTTCTTT. The chain has TRBV6-4 and TRBJ1-1; maybe TRBD1 (6 bases). V was cut by 6 bases and J by 5 bases, with 16 bases left in between. CDR1 and CDR2 from the germline V gene are MRHNA and SNTAGT. The CDR3 consists of 14 residues.